A single sample is the source of the 14 T cell receptor beta chains below, sequenced in a study of T-cell memory formation after mild COVID-19. TCRdb itself ran the 5' RACE reads through MiXCR, one entry per CDR3 protein. The sample lists fewer than 700,000 distinct CDR3 sequences; about 20% were seen once. The specimen was PBMCs or a T cell subset sorted from them (not recorded which). Receptor source: an adult woman who had mild COVID-19 (a few samples of this study predate the infection). Cell type and time point are not known.

This clonotype was seen more than once but under ten times. The DNA for the CDR3 is TGCGCCAGCAGCTTGGACCCCTCAGGGGAATCGCTGTTTTTT. Amino acids: CASSLDPSGESLFF. The V and J genes are TRBV5-1 and TRBJ2-2; tentative D call: TRBD1 (6 bases). Trimming left V 0 bases short and J 13 bases short, with 16 bases between. This CDR3 has 14 residues. CDR1 SGHRS and CDR2 YFSETQ come from the germline V gene.

The gene calls are TRBV4-1 and TRBJ2-1; D may be TRBD1 (6 bases). V was shortened by 0 bases and J by 4 bases, with 13 bases between the two germline ends. The CDR3 contains 16 residues. Germline-derived CDR1 and CDR2 are MGHRA and YSYEKL. The CDR3 sequence is CASSQDGDIIYNEQFF. The CDR3 DNA follows: TGCGCCAGCAGCCAAGATGGGGACATAATATACAATGAGCAGTTCTTC.

V and J are TRBV4-3 and TRBJ2-7; TRBD2 might be the D (6 bases). V dropped 1 base and J dropped 0 bases, with 10 bases sitting between them. This CDR3 comprises 15 residues. CDR1 LGHNA and CDR2 YSLEER come from the germline V gene. CDR3 nucleotides: TGCGCCAGCAGCCAAGGGCGGGATCACTCCTACGAGCAGTACTTC. It specifies CASSQGRDHSYEQYF.

This clonotype has more than one count but fewer than ten. In nucleotides, the CDR3 is TGTGCCAGCAGCGGCGGGGCCTCCAATGAGCAGTTCTTC. As protein: CASSGGASNEQFF. V is TRBV7-6 and J is TRBJ2-1; possibly TRBD2 for D (6 bases). With 5 bases removed from V and 6 bases from J, the gap between germline ends came to 11 bases. Germline lookup yields CDR1 SGHVS and CDR2 FNYEAQ. The CDR3 runs 13 residues.

The V and J genes are TRBV6-2 or TRBV6-3 and TRBJ2-1; TRBD2 aligns across 12 bases. J was trimmed by 8 bases and V by 5 bases; bases with no gene match: 7. The CDR3 totals 15 residues. Germline V gives CDR1 MNHEY, CDR2 SVGEGT. Here the CDR3 DNA reads TGTGCCAGCAGTCTCCGGACTAGCGGGGTCTATGAGCAGTTCTTC. Protein product: CASSLRTSGVYEQFF.

This clonotype was seen once. This chain uses TRBV18 with TRBJ2-3; 12 bases line up with TRBD2. The CDR3 totals 19 residues. The V gene end was trimmed by 2 bases and the J gene end by 1 base; junction bases not matched to a gene: 10. Per the germline V gene, CDR1 is KGHSH and CDR2 is LQKENI. The CDR3 nucleotides are TGTGCCAGCTCACCAGGACTAGCGGGGACGCTTTCTCGCACAGATACGCAGTATTTT. It encodes CASSPGLAGTLSRTDTQYF.

This clonotype has only a few counts. The V and J genes are TRBV12-3 or TRBV12-4 and TRBJ2-1; 7 bases map to TRBD2. Trimming at V came to 6 bases and at J to 9 bases, leaving 17 bases not matched to a gene. The CDR3 contains 16 residues. The CDR3 DNA is TGTGCCAGCAGCACCTTTTCTAGCGGTGATCGTAGTGAGCAGTTCTTC. Translated, it gives CASSTFSSGDRSEQFF.

The rearrangement joins TRBV5-5 to TRBJ2-2; D unresolved. The CDR3 consists of 15 residues. In germline, CDR1 is SGHKS, CDR2 YYEKEE (reference sequence). V dropped 0 bases and J dropped 6 bases, with 12 bases sitting between them. The CDR3 DNA is TGTGCCAGCAGCTTGGACATCGAGTCAGCCGGGGAGCTGTTTTTT. Translated: CASSLDIESAGELFF. The full variable domain, completed using reference TRBV5-5 and TRBJ2-2, is DAGVTQSPTHLIKTRGQQVTLRCSPISGHKSVSWYQQVLGQGPQFIFQYYEKEERGRGNFPDRFSARQFPNYSSELNVNALLLGDSALYLCASSLDIESAGELFFGEGSRLTVL.

The CDR3 sequence is CASSLSQTNAYGYTF. The CDR3 DNA reads TGTGCCAGCAGCTTGAGTCAGACGAATGCCTATGGCTACACCTTC. The chain is built from TRBV7-6 and TRBJ1-2, with D unclear. V was shortened by 3 bases and J by 4 bases, with 15 bases between the two germline ends. The CDR3 totals 15 residues. Germline CDR1 is SGHVS and CDR2 is FNYEAQ.

This clonotype occurred a few times. The V call is TRBV20-1, the J call TRBJ2-7; D is possibly TRBD2 (5 bases). Between the trimmed V and J ends, which lost 1 base and 2 bases, there was a span of 9 bases. CDR1 and CDR2 (germline): DFQATT, SNEGSKA (reference sequence). The CDR3 runs 13 residues. The CDR3 sequence is CSARADFPYEQYF. CDR3 nucleotide sequence: TGCAGTGCTAGAGCGGACTTCCCCTACGAGCAGTACTTC.

In its sample, this clonotype was seen many times. The chain uses TRBV5-1 and TRBJ1-1; TRBD1 agrees at 9 bases. Losses at the gene ends were 3 bases for V and 4 bases for J; bases not matched to a gene: 7. Germline lookup yields CDR1 SGHRS and CDR2 YFSETQ. The CDR3 extends over 15 amino acids. Written as DNA, the CDR3 is TGCGCCAGCAGCTCACAGGGGGCTGAGAGCACTGAAGCTTTCTTT. Translated: CASSSQGAESTEAFF.

Many counts were recorded for this clonotype. The chain employs TRBV5-1 and TRBJ1-2; maybe TRBD1 (5 bases). The CDR3 is made up of 13 amino acids. From germline, CDR1 is SGHRS and CDR2 YFSETQ. Trimming cost V 0 bases and J 3 bases, with 6 bases left between them. CDR3 coding DNA: TGCGCCAGCAGCTTGGTGGGGGACTATGGCTACACCTTC. Translating it yields CASSLVGDYGYTF.

CDR3 amino acids: CATGLTSGRVFF. The CDR3, as DNA: TGTGCCACCGGTTTGACTAGCGGGAGGGTGTTCTTC. The chain joins TRBV24-1 to TRBJ2-1; 14 bases are shared with TRBD2. Losses at the gene ends were 9 bases for V and 15 bases for J; bases not matched to a gene: 6. CDR3 size: 12 residues. Germline CDR1 and CDR2: KGHDR and SFDVKD.

The chain has TRBV25-1 and TRBJ2-7; D gene unclear. The germline gives CDR1 MGHDK, CDR2 SYGVNS. Trimming cost V 4 bases and J 3 bases, with 13 bases left between them. This CDR3 comprises 14 residues. The CDR3 loop is CASSGVGGSYEQYF. CDR3 coding DNA: TGTGCCAGCAGTGGAGTGGGTGGCAGCTACGAGCAGTACTTC.